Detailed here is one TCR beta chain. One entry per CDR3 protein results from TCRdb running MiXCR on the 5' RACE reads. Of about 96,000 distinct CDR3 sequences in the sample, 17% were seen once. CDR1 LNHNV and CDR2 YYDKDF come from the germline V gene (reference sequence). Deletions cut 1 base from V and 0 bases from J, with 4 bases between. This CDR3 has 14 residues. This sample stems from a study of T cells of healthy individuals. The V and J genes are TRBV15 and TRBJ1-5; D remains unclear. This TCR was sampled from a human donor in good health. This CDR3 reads CATSRGISNQPQHF. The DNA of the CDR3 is TGTGCCACCAGCAGAGGGATTAGCAATCAGCCCCAGCATTTT.